A single sample is the source of the 20 T cell receptor beta chains below, sequenced in a study of prognosis after radiotherapy for stage I lung cancer. From genomic DNA, two-round multiplex PCR was used to amplify TCR beta CDR3. Primers were specific to each TRBV and TRBJ gene in first-round PCR. One entry per CDR3 protein, called by TCRdb with MiXCR from the multiplex PCR reads. The sample carries 9,500 to 15,000 distinct CDR3 sequences, roughly 50% recorded once. This material consisted of PBMCs, taken before or after stereotactic body radiation therapy (not recorded which). The source of these receptors is a donor aged 50 or older with non-small cell lung cancer.

The V and J genes are TRBV30 and TRBJ1-2; possibly TRBD1 for D (5 bases). The V gene lost 3 bases and the J gene lost 6 bases, with 14 bases spanning the gap. Germline-derived CDR1 and CDR2 are GTSNPN and SVGIG (reference sequence). The CDR3 has 13 amino acids. CDR3 nucleotide sequence: TGTGCCTGGAGGTACCGGGCCAGGGATGGCTACACCTTC. It codes for CAWRYRARDGYTF.

Ten or more counts support this clonotype. The DNA for the CDR3 is TGTGCCTCATCCCCCGGGAGCACAGATACGCAGTATTTT. Amino acid sequence: CASSPGSTDTQYF. V usage is TRBV10-3 and J usage is TRBJ2-3; D remains unclear. Germline lookup yields CDR1 ENHRY and CDR2 SYGVKD. V shed 11 bases and J shed 0 bases, with 12 bases lying between them. This CDR3 comprises 13 residues.

The rearrangement joins TRBV5-1 to TRBJ1-2; 7 positions agree with TRBD1. This CDR3 comprises 14 residues. Germline V CDR1 and CDR2: SGHRS, YFSETQ. Unmatched junction bases numbered 9, after V lost 6 bases and J lost 4 bases. CDR3 sequence: CASNQGQQLYGYTF. CDR3 coding DNA: TGCGCCAGCAACCAGGGACAGCAGCTCTATGGCTACACCTTC.

This clonotype came up a few times. The rearrangement links TRBV5-4 to TRBJ1-1; possibly TRBD1 for D (5 bases). The germline V and J ends were trimmed by 5 bases and 8 bases, with 10 bases remaining between them. The CDR3 is 11 amino acids. CDR1 and CDR2 (germline): SGHNT, YYREEE (reference sequence). CDR3: CASSSGFEAFF. The CDR3 nucleotides read TGTGCCAGCAGTTCAGGGTTCGAAGCTTTCTTT.

The rearrangement uses TRBV11-2 and TRBJ1-2, with 8 positions matching TRBD1. The germline CDR1 and CDR2 sequences are SGHAT and FQNNGV. This CDR3 is 16 amino acids long. Trimming took 6 bases from V and 1 from J; bases not matched to a gene: 10. CDR3 loop: CASRRTGRRLNYGYTF. In DNA form, the CDR3 reads TGTGCCAGCAGACGGACAGGGCGAAGACTTAACTATGGCTACACCTTC.

Notes on this clonotype: A read error likely explains this, since a far larger clone differs by one base. The rearrangement uses TRBV12-3 or TRBV12-4 and TRBJ1-2; D is unclear. The length of the CDR3 is 12 residues. Trimming took 6 bases from V and 6 from J, leaving 11 bases between them. CDR3 sequence reads: CASSQTGNGYTF. The CDR3 coding sequence is TGTGCCAGCAGCCAGACTGGGAATGGCTACACCTTC.

V is TRBV11-2 and J is TRBJ1-2, with no clear D. The germline gives CDR1 SGHAT, CDR2 FQNNGV. The ends were cut back, 5 bases at V and 7 bases at J, with 17 bases in the middle. CDR3 length equals 14 residues. In nucleotides, the CDR3 is TGTGCCAGCAGCCCGGCGGGCGTGACGGTTGGCTACACCTTC. Protein product: CASSPAGVTVGYTF.

This clonotype was seen a few times. It may be a read error: a sequence one base away is much more abundant. The chain is built from TRBV25-1 and TRBJ2-1; D remains unclear. Looked up from germline, CDR1 is MGHDK and CDR2 is SYGVNS. Trimming cost V 5 bases and J 8 bases, with 7 bases left between them. The CDR3 is made up of 11 amino acids. As DNA, the CDR3 is TGTGCCAGCAGTTCATGGGATGAGCAGTTCTTC. It yields the protein CASSSWDEQFF.

About this clonotype: At one boundary the junction diverges from the germline segment, which might be a read error. The chain employs TRBV7-7 and TRBJ2-2, with D maybe TRBD2 (5 bases). Germline V gene sequence: CDR1 SSHAT, CDR2 FNYEAQ (reference sequence). The CDR3 totals 14 residues. In nucleotides, the CDR3 is TGTGCTAGCAGCCTCGACTACAGTGGCGGGGAGCTGTTTTTT. Amino acid sequence: CASSLDYSGGELFF.

The genes are TRBV20-1 and TRBJ2-1; 10 nucleotides agree with TRBD2. Germline CDR1 DFQATT, CDR2 SNEGSKA (reference sequence). V trimming: 6 bases; J trimming: 8 bases; junction bases outside the gene matches: 10. CDR3 length: 14 amino acids. The CDR3 DNA is TGCAGTGCGAAGCGGGGGGGTAATTTCGATGAGCAGTTCTTC. Protein product: CSAKRGGNFDEQFF.

The chain recombines TRBV7-2 with TRBJ2-3, with D possibly matching TRBD2 (6 bases). V shed 2 bases and J shed 2 bases, with 17 bases lying between them. Germline CDR1 SGHTA, CDR2 FQGNSA. This CDR3 comprises 17 residues. The CDR3 here is CASSLPFGRRSTDTQYF. The CDR3 DNA follows: TGTGCCAGCAGCTTACCGTTTGGGAGGCGGTCCACAGATACGCAGTATTTT.

This chain links TRBV7-9 with TRBJ2-7; 10 bases line up with TRBD1. CDR1 and CDR2 (germline): SEHNR, FQNEAQ (reference sequence). The J segment lost 3 bases and the V segment lost 1 base, leaving 3 bases of the junction unmatched. The CDR3 runs 15 residues. The DNA of the CDR3 is TGTGCCAGCAGCTTAGGAGGGACAGGGGTCTACGAGCAGTACTTC. Encoded protein: CASSLGGTGVYEQYF. Based on the CDR3 plus reference TRBV7-9 and TRBJ2-7, the full variable domain is DTGVSQNPRHKITKRGQNVTFRCDPISEHNRLYWYRQTLGQGPEFLTYFQNEAQLEKSRLLSDRFSAERPKGSFSTLEIQRTEQGDSAMYLCASSLGGTGVYEQYFGPGTRLTVT.

This clonotype is labeled as medium-sized. This chain connects TRBV4-2 to TRBJ2-3; 9 bases match TRBD2. The CDR3 extends over 16 amino acids. V dropped 0 bases and J dropped 4; count of bases not matched to a gene: 5. Germline loops: CDR1 LGHNA, CDR2 YNFKEQ. CDR3 nucleotide sequence: TGTGCCAGCAGCCAAGATAGTGCGGGAGGGCCAGATACGCAGTATTTT. Its protein is CASSQDSAGGPDTQYF.

The chain carries TRBV2 and TRBJ2-3, with 8 bases aligning to TRBD2. Germline CDR1 reads SNHLY; CDR2 reads FYNNEI. The trim removed 10 bases at V and 1 base at J, leaving 13 bases unmatched. This CDR3 has 16 residues. CDR3 nucleotide sequence: TGTGCCATCACCGCCGTGACTAGCGACGGCACAGATACGCAGTATTTT. Encoded protein: CAITAVTSDGTDTQYF.

This clonotype appeared a single time. The junction differs from germline at one of its ends, possibly a read error. The chain couples TRBV12-3 or TRBV12-4 to TRBJ2-2, with D hard to call. The CDR3 is made up of 15 amino acids. The CDR3, as DNA: TGTGCCGGCAGCCGTGATAACAGGAACACCGGGGAGCTGTTTTTT. This sequence encodes CAGSRDNRNTGELFF.

The V gene is TRBV3-2, the J gene TRBJ2-3; TRBD1 reflects the table's D call only, with no check against the DNA. TRBV3-2 is a known pseudogene. The CDR3 is made up of 16 amino acids. CDR3 sequence reads: CASSQTPGGLGDTQYF. In nucleotides, the CDR3 is TGTGCCAGCAGCCAGACGCCGGGGGGGTTGGGGGATACGCAGTATTTT.

This clonotype is termed medium-sized. The genes are TRBV5-1 and TRBJ2-7, with D unresolved. The CDR3 runs 14 residues. CDR1 SGHRS and CDR2 YFSETQ come from the germline V gene. V shed 1 base and J shed 0 bases, with 8 bases lying between them. CDR3 DNA: TGCGCCAGCAGCTTGAGAGTGGGCTCCTACGAGCAGTACTTC. Residues: CASSLRVGSYEQYF.

For this clonotype: No conserved phenylalanine or tryptophan is present at the end of the CDR3, so a read error is the likely explanation. It is unclear where the CDR3 begins or ends on the DNA, so no DNA is shown, and the CDR3 is as TCRdb lists it. V is TRBV2 and J is TRBJ2-7. The CDR3 has 8 residues if both end residues are counted. Germline V CDR1 and CDR2: SNHLY, FYNNEI. The CDR3: CASSDESP.

This clonotype was seen at least ten times. The chain recombines TRBV7-9 with TRBJ2-3, with 16 bases lining up with TRBD2. V trimming: 6 bases; J trimming: 5 bases; junction bases outside the gene matches: 14. The CDR3 sequence is 19 residues long. Germline CDR1 SEHNR, CDR2 FQNEAQ (reference sequence). The CDR3 sequence: CASRAGLAGGNTRLDTQYF. Here the CDR3 DNA reads TGTGCCAGCAGGGCGGGACTAGCGGGAGGGAACACCCGATTAGATACGCAGTATTTT.

As to this clonotype: A far bigger clonotype differs at one base, so this is likely a read error. J is TRBJ1-2 and V is TRBV6-4; no clear D. Trimming removed 7 bases at V and 7 bases at J, with 19 bases between. CDR3 length: 14 residues. Germline loops: CDR1 MRHNA, CDR2 SNTAGT. The CDR3 nucleotides read TGTGCCAGCATTTACTCGACGGGCTTGGGTGGCTACACCTTC. Encoded protein: CASIYSTGLGGYTF.